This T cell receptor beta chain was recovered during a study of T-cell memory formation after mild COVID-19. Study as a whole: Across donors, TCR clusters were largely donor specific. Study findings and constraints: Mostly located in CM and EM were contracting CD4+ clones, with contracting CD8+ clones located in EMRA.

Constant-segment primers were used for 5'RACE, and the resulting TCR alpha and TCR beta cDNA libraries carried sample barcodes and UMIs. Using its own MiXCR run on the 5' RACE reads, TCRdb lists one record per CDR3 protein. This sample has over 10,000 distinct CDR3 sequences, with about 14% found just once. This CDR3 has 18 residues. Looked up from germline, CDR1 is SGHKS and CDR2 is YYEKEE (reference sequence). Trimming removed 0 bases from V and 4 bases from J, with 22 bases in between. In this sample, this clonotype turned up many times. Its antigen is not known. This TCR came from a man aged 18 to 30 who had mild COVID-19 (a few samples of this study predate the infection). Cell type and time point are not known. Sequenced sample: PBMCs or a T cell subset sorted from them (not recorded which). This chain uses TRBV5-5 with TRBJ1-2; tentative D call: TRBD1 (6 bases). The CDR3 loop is CASSLATQGTSSLYGYTF. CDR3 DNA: TGTGCCAGCAGCTTGGCAACCCAGGGGACCTCGTCGCTCTATGGCTACACCTTC.